This paragraph reports one TCR beta chain. No antigen is known for it. The data were obtained in a study of T cell responses to AZD1222 COVID-19 vaccine. TCRdb's copy holds only in-frame clones and misses some; the assay was immunoSEQ multiplex PCR. The sample lists over 150,000 clones; 90% were seen once. Study-wide results and limits: Vaccine-related CD4 TCRs covered spike, predominating at 160-218 and 743-854. A rise in Spike-specific TCR breadth and depth followed two AZD1222 doses. As reported, nearly half of all spike-specific TCRs target variant regions that are unmutated. Donors in the cohort were predominantly white British and more often female, and clonal diversity was possibly underestimated.

The source material was peripheral blood, sampled on day 0 of AZD1222 vaccination. The receptor was derived from an adult in good health.

The CDR3 coding sequence is TGTGCCAGCAGCTTTGGGGCGCATAATGAAAAACTGTTTTTT. This codes for CASSFGAHNEKLFF. The gene calls are TRBV13 and TRBJ1-4; tentative D call: TRBD1 (5 bases). Looked up from germline, CDR1 is PRHDT and CDR2 is FYEKMQ (reference sequence). The CDR3 is made up of 14 amino acids. Trimming pared 3 bases from V and 4 bases from J, leaving 9 bases between.